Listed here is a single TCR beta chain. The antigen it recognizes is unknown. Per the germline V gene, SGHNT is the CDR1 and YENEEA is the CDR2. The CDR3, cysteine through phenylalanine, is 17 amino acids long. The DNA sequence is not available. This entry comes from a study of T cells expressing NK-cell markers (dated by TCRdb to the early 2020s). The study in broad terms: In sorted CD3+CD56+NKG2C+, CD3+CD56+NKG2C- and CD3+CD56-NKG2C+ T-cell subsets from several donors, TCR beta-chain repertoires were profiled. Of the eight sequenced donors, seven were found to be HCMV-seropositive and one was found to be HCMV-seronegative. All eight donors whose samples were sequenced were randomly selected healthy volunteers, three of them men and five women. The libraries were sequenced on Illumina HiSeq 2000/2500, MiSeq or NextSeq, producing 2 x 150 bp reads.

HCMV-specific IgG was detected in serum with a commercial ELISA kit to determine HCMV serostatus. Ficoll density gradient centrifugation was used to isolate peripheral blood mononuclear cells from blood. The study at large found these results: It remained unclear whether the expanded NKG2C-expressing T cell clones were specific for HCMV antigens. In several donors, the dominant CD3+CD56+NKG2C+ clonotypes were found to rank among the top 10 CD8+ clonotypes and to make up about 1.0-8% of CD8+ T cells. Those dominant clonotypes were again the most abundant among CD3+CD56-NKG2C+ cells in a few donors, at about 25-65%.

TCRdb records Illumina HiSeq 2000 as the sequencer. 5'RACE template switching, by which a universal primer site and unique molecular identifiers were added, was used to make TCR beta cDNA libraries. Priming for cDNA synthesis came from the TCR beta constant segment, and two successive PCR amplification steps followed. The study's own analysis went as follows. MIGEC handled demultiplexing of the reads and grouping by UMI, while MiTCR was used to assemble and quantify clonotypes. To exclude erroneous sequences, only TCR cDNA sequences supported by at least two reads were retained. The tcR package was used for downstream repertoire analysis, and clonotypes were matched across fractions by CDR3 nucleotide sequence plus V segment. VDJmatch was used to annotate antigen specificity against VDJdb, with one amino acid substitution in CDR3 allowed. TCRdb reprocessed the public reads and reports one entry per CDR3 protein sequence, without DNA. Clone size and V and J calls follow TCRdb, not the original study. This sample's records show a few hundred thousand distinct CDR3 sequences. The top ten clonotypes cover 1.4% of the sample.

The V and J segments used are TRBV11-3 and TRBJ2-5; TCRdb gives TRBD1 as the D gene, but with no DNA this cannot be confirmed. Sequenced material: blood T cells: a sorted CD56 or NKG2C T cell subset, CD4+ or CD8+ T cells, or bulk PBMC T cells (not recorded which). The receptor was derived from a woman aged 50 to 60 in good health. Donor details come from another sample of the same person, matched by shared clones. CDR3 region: CASSFQFGTGDEETQYF.